This T cell receptor (beta chain) was recorded in a study of regulatory T cells in long-lasting Graves disease. Broader study findings: Between persistent patients, 2,500 to 3,500 public clonotypes were shared, exceeding the roughly 1,000 shared between new patients.

This sample's time point: newly diagnosed GD, antithyroid drugs for less than 3 months. RNA from PBMCs was the source of the TCR library. This clonotype came up many times. Its antigen remains unknown. V was clipped by 2 bases and J by 6 bases, with 14 bases between them. The CDR3 has 15 residues. The TCR beta library used iRepertoire HTBI primers with Arm-PCR amplification of CDR3. One entry per CDR3 protein, called by TCRdb with MiXCR from the multiplex PCR reads. The repertoire includes roughly 400,000 distinct CDR3 sequences, 15% to 20% of them detected once, and under 30% sits in the top ten. Separately, the same data were catalogued under a study of T cells in Graves' hyperthyroidism and ophthalmopathy. That paper notes: Among thyroid clonotypes expanded above 0.001, most also appeared in blood.

The sequences come from peripheral blood mononuclear cells (PBMCs), collected at new diagnosis, from a patient treated with antithyroid drugs. The clonotype was recovered from a woman aged 18-29 years with Graves disease. The chain joins TRBV12-3 or TRBV12-4 to TRBJ2-1, with a tentative D call TRBD2 (6 bases). The DNA for the CDR3 is TGTGCCAGCAGTTTATTGGCGGGACGGATCAATGAGCAGTTCTTC. Protein: CASSLLAGRINEQFF.